This T cell receptor (beta chain) comes out of a study of shared T cell receptors in the human thymus. The CDR3 runs 12 residues. Germline lookup yields CDR1 SGHTA and CDR2 FQGNSA. Trimming removed 5 bases at V and 6 bases at J, with 9 bases between. TCRdb's table, derived via immunoSEQ multiplex PCR, lists solely in-frame clones and lacks some. Here the sample spans over 650,000 clones, approximately 89% being singletons. Separately, the same data were catalogued under a study of human thymus T cells. That report notes: Donation came from healthy Finnish infants having corrective surgery for congenital heart defects. Corrective cardiac surgery supplied the resected thymus tissue. Thymic and blood repertoires seemed to favor certain V and J genes.

This sequence joins TRBV7-2 and TRBJ2-3; D may be TRBD2 (6 bases). The sequenced material came from thymocytes. The origin of this receptor is a boy less than two years old with a congenital heart defect. CDR3 DNA: TGTGCCAGCAGCCAAAGCGGGGATACGCAGTATTTT. Its translation: CASSQSGDTQYF.